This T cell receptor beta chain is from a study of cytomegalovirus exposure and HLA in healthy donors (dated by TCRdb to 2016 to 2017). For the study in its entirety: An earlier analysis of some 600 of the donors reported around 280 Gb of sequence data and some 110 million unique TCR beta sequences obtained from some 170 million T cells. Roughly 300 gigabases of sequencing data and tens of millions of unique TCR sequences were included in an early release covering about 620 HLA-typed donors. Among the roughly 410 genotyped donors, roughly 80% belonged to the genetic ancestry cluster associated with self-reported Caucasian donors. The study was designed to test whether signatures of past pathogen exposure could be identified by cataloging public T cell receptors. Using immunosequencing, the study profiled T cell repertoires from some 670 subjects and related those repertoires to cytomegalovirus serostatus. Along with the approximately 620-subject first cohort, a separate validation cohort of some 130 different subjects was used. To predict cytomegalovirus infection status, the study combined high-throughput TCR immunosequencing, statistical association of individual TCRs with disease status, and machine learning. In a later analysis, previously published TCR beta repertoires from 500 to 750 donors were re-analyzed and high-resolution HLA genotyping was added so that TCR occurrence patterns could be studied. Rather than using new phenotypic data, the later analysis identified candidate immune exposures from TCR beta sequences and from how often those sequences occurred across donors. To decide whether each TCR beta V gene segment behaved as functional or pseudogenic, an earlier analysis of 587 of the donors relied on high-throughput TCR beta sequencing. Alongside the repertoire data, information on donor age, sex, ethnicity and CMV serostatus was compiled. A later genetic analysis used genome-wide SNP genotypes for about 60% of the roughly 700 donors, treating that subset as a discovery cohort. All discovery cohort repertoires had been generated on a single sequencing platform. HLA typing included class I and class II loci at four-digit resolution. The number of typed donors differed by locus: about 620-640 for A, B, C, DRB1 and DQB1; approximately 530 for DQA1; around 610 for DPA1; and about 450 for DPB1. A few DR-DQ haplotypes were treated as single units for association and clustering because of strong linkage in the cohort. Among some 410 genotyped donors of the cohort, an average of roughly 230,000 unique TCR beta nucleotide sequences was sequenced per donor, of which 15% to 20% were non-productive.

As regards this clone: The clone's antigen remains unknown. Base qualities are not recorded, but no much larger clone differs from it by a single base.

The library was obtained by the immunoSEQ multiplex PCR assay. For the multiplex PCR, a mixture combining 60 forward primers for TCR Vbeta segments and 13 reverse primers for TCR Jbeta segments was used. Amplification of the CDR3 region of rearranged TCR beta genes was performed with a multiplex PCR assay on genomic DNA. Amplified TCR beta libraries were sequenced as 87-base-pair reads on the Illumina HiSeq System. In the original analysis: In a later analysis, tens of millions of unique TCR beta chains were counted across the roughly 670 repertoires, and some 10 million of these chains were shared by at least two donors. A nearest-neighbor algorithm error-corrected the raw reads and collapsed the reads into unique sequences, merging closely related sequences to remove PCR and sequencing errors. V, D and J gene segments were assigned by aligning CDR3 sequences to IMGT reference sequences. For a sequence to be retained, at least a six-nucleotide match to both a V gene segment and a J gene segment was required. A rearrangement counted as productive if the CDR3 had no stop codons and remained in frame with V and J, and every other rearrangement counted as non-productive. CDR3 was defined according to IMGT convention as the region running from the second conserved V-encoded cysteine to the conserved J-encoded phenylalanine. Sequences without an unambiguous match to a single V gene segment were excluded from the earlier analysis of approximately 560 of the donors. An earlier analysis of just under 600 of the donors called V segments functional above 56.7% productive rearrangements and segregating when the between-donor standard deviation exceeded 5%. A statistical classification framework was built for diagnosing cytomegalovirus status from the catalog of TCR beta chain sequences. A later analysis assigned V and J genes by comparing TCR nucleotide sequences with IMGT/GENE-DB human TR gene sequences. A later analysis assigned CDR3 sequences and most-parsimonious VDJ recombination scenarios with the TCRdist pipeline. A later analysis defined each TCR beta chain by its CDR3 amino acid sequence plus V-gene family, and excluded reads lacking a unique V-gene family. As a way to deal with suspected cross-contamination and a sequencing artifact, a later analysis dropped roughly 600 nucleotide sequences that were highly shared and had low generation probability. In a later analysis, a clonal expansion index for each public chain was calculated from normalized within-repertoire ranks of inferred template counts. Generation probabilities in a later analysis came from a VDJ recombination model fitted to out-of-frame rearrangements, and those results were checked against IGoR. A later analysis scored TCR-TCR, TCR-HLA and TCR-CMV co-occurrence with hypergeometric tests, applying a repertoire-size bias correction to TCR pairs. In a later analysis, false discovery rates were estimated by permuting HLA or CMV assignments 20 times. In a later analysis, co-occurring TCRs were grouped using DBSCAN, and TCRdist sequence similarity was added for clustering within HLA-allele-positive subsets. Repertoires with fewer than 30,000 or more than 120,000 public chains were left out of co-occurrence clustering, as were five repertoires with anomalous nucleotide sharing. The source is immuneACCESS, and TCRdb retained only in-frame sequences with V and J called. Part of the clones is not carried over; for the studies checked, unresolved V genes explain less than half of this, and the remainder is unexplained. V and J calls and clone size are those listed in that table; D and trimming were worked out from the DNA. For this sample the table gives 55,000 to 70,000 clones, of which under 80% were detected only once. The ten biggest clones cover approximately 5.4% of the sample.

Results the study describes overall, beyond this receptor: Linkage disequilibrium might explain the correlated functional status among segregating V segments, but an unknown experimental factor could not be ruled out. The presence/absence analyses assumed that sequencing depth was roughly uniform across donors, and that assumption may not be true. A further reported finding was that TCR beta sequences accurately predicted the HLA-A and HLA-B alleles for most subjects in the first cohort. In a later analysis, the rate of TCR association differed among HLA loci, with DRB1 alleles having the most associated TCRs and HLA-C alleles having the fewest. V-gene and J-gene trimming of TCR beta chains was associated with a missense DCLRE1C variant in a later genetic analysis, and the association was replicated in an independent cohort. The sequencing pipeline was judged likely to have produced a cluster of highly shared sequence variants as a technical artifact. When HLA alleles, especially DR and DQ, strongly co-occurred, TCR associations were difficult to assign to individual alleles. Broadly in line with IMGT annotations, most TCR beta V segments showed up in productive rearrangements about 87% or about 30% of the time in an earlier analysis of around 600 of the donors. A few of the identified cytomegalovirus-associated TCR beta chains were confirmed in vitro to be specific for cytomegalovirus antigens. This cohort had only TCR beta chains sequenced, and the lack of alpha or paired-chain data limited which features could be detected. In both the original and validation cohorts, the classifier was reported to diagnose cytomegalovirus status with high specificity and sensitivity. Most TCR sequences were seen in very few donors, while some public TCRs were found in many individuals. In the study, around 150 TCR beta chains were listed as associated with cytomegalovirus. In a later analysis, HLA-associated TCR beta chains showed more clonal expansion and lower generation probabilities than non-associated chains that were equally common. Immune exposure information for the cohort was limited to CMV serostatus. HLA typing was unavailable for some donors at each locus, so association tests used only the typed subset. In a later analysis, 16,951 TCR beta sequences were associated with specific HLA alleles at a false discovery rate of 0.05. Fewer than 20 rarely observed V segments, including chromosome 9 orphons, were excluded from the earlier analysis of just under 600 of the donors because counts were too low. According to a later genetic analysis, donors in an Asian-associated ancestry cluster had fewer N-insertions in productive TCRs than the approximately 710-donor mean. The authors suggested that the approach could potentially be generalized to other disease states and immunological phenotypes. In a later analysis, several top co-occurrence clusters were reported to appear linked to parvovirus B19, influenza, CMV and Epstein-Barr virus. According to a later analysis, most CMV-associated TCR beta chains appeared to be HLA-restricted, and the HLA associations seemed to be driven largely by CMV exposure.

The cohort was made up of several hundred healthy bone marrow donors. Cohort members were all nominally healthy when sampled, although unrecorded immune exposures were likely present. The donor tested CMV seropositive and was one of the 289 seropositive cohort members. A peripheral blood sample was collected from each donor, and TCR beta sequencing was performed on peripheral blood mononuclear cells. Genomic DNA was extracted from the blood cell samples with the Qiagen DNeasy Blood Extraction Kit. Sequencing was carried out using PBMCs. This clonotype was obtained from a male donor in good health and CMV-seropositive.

The CDR3 reads as follows: CASIGGSRVVRGYTF. The DNA reads TGTGCCAGCATCGGGGGGTCTAGGGTGGTTCGGGGCTACACCTTC. The V and J genes are TRBV6-1 and TRBJ1-2; matching of 5 bases hints at TRBD1 as the D gene. Relative to germline, V is 7 bases shorter and J is 8 bases shorter, with 23 bases between their ends. CDR1 and CDR2 were assigned from the germline V gene as MNHNS and SASEGT. CDR3 length: 15 amino acids, cysteine to phenylalanine. The kept DNA is CDR3 alone, 45 bases in frame from the first base.